The rows below give T cell receptor beta chains drawn from one sample of a study of identifying expanded T cells in peripheral blood. Clones were read by immunoSEQ multiplex PCR, and TCRdb kept only the in-frame ones, dropping some. The data hold about 91,000 clones, with approximately 88% observed a single time. Sequenced input: blood. Receptors originate from a person between 18 and 75 years old in good health. Both conserved end residues are part of each CDR3. The D gene is left open where the match is weak. Rows may omit the clone size; those that give it use once, few, many or a size class.

TRBV7-4	-	TRBJ1-5	-	CASSLRQIDSAQPQHF	TGTGCCAGCAGCTTAAGACAGATTGACTCGGCTCAGCCCCAGCATTTT
TRBV4-3	-	TRBJ2-7	-	CASSQDPRTYEQYF	TGCGCCAGCAGCCAAGACCCCAGGACCTACGAGCAGTACTTC
TRBV7-7	-	TRBJ1-5	-	CASSLFNRSGNSNQPQHF	TGTGCCAGCAGCCTGTTCAATCGATCAGGGAATAGCAATCAGCCCCAGCATTTT
TRBV28	-	TRBJ2-7	-	CASRSTAYEQYF	TGTGCCAGCAGATCGACAGCATACGAGCAGTACTTC
TRBV5-1	-	TRBJ1-1	-	CASSWEQGRTEAFF	TGCGCCAGCAGCTGGGAACAGGGTCGGACTGAAGCTTTCTTT
TRBV19	TRBD2	TRBJ2-1	-	CASSGLAGGSYSYNEQFF	TGTGCCAGTAGCGGACTAGCGGGAGGTTCCTACTCCTACAATGAGCAGTTCTTC
TRBV2	-	TRBJ1-1	-	CASSELRIGGTEAFF	TGTGCCAGCAGTGAACTCCGGATTGGGGGCACTGAAGCTTTCTTT
TRBV7-3	-	TRBJ2-7	-	CASSLTLRGEQYF	TGTGCCAGCAGCTTAACGTTAAGGGGCGAGCAGTACTTC
TRBV10-3	-	TRBJ1-3	-	CAIRPDTSSGNTIYF	TGTGCCATCAGACCAGACACGAGCTCTGGAAACACCATATATTTT
TRBV28	-	TRBJ1-1	-	CASSLPSHYQGGTEAFF	TGTGCCAGCAGTTTACCCTCACACTATCAGGGTGGCACTGAAGCTTTCTTT
TRBV6-4	-	TRBJ2-1	-	CASSDSGLSSYNEQFF	TGTGCCAGCAGTGACTCGGGCCTAAGCTCCTACAATGAGCAGTTCTTC
TRBV4-1	-	TRBJ2-7	-	CASSQNNYEQYF	TGCGCCAGCAGCCAAAACAACTACGAGCAGTACTTC
TRBV4-3	-	TRBJ1-2	-	CASSQDRGTGGYTF	TGCGCCAGCAGCCAAGATCGAGGGACGGGTGGCTACACCTTC
TRBV6-4	-	TRBJ2-7	-	CASSEAQDSSYEQYF	TGTGCCAGCAGTGAAGCGCAGGACAGCTCCTACGAGCAGTACTTC
TRBV2	-	TRBJ2-5	-	CASTPQETQYF	TGTGCCAGCACCCCCCAAGAGACCCAGTACTTC
TRBV19	TRBD1	TRBJ2-3	-	CASSIRQGGTDTQYF	TGTGCCAGTAGTATCCGACAGGGCGGCACAGATACGCAGTATTTT
TRBV19	-	TRBJ2-2	-	CASSPGTQSYTGELFF	TGTGCCAGTAGTCCCGGTACACAGAGTTACACCGGGGAGCTGTTTTTT
TRBV20-1	-	TRBJ2-1	few	CSARPVTEQFF	TGCAGTGCTAGACCGGTAACTGAGCAGTTCTTC
TRBV28	-	TRBJ1-5	-	CASRLLTRGTWSNQPQHF	TGTGCCAGCAGACTCCTAACCCGGGGGACTTGGAGCAATCAGCCCCAGCATTTT
TRBV19	-	TRBJ1-1	-	CASSISRVRTLGVNTEAFF	TGTGCCAGTAGTATCTCGCGGGTGAGGACGCTGGGAGTTAACACTGAAGCTTTCTTT
TRBV7-9	-	TRBJ2-2	-	CASSLGSPGELFF	TGTGCCAGCAGCTTAGGATCCCCCGGGGAGCTGTTTTTT
TRBV9	TRBD1	TRBJ1-2	-	CASSEGQTTSYGYTF	TGTGCCAGCAGCGAGGGACAGACCACCTCCTATGGCTACACCTTC
TRBV5-1	TRBD1	TRBJ2-3	-	CASSLKGTGNTDTQYF	TGCGCCAGCAGCTTGAAGGGGACAGGGAACACAGATACGCAGTATTTT
TRBV4-1	TRBD1	TRBJ1-2	-	CASSQDAAGGAYGYTF	TGCGCCAGCAGCCAAGATGCGGCAGGGGGCGCCTATGGCTACACCTTC
TRBV28	-	TRBJ2-7	-	CASSHGTAASYEQYF	TGTGCCAGCAGTCACGGGACTGCGGCTTCCTACGAGCAGTACTTC
TRBV5-1	TRBD1	TRBJ2-7	few	CASSSRGAGQGETYEQYF	TGCGCCAGCAGCTCGCGGGGAGCGGGACAGGGGGAAACCTACGAGCAGTACTTC
TRBV27	TRBD1	TRBJ2-7	-	CASSPGQVLYEQYF	TGTGCCAGCAGTCCGGGACAGGTTTTGTACGAGCAGTACTTC
TRBV7-3	-	TRBJ2-5	-	CASSKRSGVFETQYF	TGTGCCAGCAGCAAGAGGAGCGGAGTCTTCGAGACCCAGTACTTC
TRBV7-3	TRBD2	TRBJ2-3	-	CASSQGLVPDTQYF	TGTGCCAGCAGCCAGGGACTAGTCCCAGATACGCAGTATTTT
TRBV19	TRBD2	TRBJ2-1	-	CASTSGAYNEQFF	TGTGCCAGTACTAGCGGGGCTTACAATGAGCAGTTCTTC
TRBV10-3	TRBD1	TRBJ1-1	-	CAITWDSRNTEAFF	TGTGCCATCACCTGGGACAGCCGGAACACTGAAGCTTTCTTT
TRBV7-8	TRBD2	TRBJ2-7	-	CASSLGGLAGAAQYF	TGTGCCAGCAGCTTAGGGGGACTAGCGGGAGCCGCGCAGTACTTC
TRBV5-4	-	TRBJ1-1	-	CASSLDRNTEAFF	TGTGCCAGCAGCTTGGACAGGAACACTGAAGCTTTCTTT
TRBV11-1	TRBD2	TRBJ2-1	-	CASSLGRRGGRNEQFF	TGTGCCAGCAGCTTAGGACGGCGGGGGGGCAGGAATGAGCAGTTCTTC
TRBV2	TRBD2	TRBJ2-5	-	CASNGLEETQYF	TGTGCCAGCAATGGACTAGAAGAGACCCAGTACTTC
TRBV5-4	-	TRBJ2-7	-	CASSLDTYEQYF	TGTGCCAGCAGCTTGGACACCTACGAGCAGTACTTC
TRBV5-6	-	TRBJ1-4	-	CASSFQGTANEKLFF	TGTGCCAGCAGCTTTCAGGGGACGGCTAATGAAAAACTGTTTTTT
TRBV19	-	TRBJ1-4	-	CDSSIRRATNEKLFF	TGTGACAGTAGTATACGGCGGGCAACTAATGAAAAACTGTTTTTT
TRBV7-2	-	TRBJ1-1	-	CASSLVAVNTEAFF	TGTGCCAGCAGCTTAGTGGCGGTTAACACTGAAGCTTTCTTT
TRBV7-9	TRBD2	TRBJ2-3	-	CASSQVQAGGWRDTQYF	TGTGCCAGCAGCCAAGTTCAAGCGGGAGGGTGGAGAGATACGCAGTATTTT
TRBV5-1	TRBD1	TRBJ1-6	-	CASSPGQGSPLHF	TGCGCCAGCAGCCCGGGACAGGGTTCACCCCTCCACTTT
TRBV6-1	-	TRBJ2-7	few	CASSDGADSSYEQYF	TGTGCCAGCAGTGACGGAGCGGACAGCTCCTACGAGCAGTACTTC
TRBV7-9	TRBD2	TRBJ2-1	-	CASSFQGTSGGYNEQFF	TGTGCCAGCAGCTTCCAAGGGACTAGCGGGGGCTACAATGAGCAGTTCTTC
TRBV18	-	TRBJ1-4	-	CASSRDKNEKLFF	TGTGCCAGCTCACGGGACAAAAATGAAAAACTGTTTTTT